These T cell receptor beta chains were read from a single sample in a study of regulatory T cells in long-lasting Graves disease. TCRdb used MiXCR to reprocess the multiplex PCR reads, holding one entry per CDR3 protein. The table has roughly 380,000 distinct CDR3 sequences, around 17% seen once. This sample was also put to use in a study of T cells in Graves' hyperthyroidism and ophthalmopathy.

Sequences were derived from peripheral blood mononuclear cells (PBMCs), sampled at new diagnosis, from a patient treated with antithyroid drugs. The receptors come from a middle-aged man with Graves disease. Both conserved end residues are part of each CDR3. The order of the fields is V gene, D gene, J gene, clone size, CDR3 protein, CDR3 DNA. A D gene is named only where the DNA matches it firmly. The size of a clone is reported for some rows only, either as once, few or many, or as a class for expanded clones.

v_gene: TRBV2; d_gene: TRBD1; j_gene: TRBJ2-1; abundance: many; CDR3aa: CASRVSGGTGGQNEQFF; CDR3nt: TGTGCCAGCAGGGTATCTGGAGGGACAGGGGGCCAAAATGAGCAGTTCTTC
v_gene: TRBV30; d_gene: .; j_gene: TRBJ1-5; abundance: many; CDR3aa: CAWSDPTPYSNQPQHF; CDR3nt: TGTGCCTGGAGTGACCCTACCCCATATAGCAATCAGCCCCAGCATTTT
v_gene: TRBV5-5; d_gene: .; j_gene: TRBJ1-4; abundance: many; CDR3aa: CASRMYRDRTNEKLFF; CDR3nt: TGTGCCAGCAGAATGTACAGGGATCGAACTAATGAAAAACTGTTTTTT
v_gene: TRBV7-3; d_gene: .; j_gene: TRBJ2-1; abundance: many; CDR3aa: CASSKGWGNEQFF; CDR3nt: TGTGCCAGCTCCAAGGGATGGGGCAATGAGCAGTTCTTC
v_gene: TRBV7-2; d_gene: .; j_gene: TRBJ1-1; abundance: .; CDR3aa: CASSLGREVVITEAFF; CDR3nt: TGTGCCAGCAGCTTAGGTAGAGAGGTCGTGATCACTGAAGCTTTCTTT
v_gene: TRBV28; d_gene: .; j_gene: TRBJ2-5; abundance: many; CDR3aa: CASISRQTLTLTQYF; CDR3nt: TGTGCCAGCATATCTCGACAAACCCTCACCTTGACCCAGTACTTC
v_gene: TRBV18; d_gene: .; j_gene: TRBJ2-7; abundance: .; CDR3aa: CASSPQSEGGCHF; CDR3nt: TGTGCCAGCTCACCACAGTCCGAGGGCGGGTGTCACTTC
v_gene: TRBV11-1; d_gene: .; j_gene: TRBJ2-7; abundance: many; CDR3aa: CASSSWDDSSYEQYF; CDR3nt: TGTGCCAGCAGTTCTTGGGACGATAGCTCCTACGAGCAGTACTTC
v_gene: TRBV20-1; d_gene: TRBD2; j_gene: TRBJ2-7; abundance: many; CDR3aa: CSARPGGGPYEQYF; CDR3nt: TGCAGTGCCCGTCCTGGCGGGGGGCCCTACGAGCAGTACTTC
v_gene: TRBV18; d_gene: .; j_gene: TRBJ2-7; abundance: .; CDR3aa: CASSPRQSDLAEQYF; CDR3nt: TGTGCCAGCTCACCAAGGCAGTCGGATCTCGCGGAGCAGTACTTC
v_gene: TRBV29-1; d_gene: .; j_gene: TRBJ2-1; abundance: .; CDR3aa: CSSRPTGANYNEQFF; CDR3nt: TGCAGCAGCCGCCCGACAGGCGCGAACTACAATGAGCAGTTCTTC
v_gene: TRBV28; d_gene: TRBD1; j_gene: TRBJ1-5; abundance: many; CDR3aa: CASSFLSRGSNQPQHF; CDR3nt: TGTGCCAGCAGTTTTCTGTCCAGGGGGAGCAATCAGCCCCAGCATTTT
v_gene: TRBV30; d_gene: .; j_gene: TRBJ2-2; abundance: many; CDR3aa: CAWSVPWGVTGGELFF; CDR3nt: TGTGCCTGGAGTGTACCGTGGGGGGTAACGGGCGGGGAGCTGTTTTTT
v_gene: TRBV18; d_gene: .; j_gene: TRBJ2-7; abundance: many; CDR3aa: CASSLCCSPGTYEQYF; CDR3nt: TGTGCCAGCTCGTTGTGTTGCAGTCCAGGTACCTACGAGCAGTACTTC
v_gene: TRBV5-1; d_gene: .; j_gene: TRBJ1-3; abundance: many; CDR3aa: CASSAGQPGNTIYF; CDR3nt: TGCGCCAGCAGCGCGGGACAACCCGGAAACACCATATATTTT
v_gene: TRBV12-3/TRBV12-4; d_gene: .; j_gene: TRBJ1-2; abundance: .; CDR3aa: CASSLSGALRYGYTF; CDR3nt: TGTGCCAGCAGTTTATCAGGGGCGCTGCGCTATGGCTACACCTTC
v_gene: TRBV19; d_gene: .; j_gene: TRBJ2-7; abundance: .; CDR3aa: CASSSGTIPSYEQYF; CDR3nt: TGTGCCAGTAGTTCCGGGACAATACCTTCCTACGAGCAGTACTTC
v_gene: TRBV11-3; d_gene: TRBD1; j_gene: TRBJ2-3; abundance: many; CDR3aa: CASTRTGGGDTQYF; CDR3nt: TGTGCCAGCACCAGGACAGGGGGTGGAGATACGCAGTATTTT
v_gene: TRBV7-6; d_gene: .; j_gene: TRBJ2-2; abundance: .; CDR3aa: CASSPTYGELFF; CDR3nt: TGTGCCAGCAGCCCGACTTACGGGGAGCTGTTTTTT
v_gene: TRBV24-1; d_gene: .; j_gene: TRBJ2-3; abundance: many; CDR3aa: CATSDSRGGAGFYTQYF; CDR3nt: TGTGCCACCAGTGATTCGAGGGGGGGGGCCGGATTTTACACGCAGTATTTT
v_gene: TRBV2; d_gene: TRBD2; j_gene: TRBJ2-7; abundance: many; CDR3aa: CASRWGLAGGLDEQYF; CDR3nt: TGTGCCAGCAGATGGGGACTAGCGGGGGGCCTCGACGAGCAGTACTTC
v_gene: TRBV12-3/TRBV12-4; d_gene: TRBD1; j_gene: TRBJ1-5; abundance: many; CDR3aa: CASSSQGASNQPQHF; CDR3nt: TGTGCCAGCAGTTCTCAGGGGGCCAGCAATCAGCCCCAGCATTTT
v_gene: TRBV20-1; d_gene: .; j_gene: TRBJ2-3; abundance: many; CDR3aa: CSATRADTQYF; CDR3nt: TGCAGTGCTACTCGGGCAGATACGCAGTATTTT
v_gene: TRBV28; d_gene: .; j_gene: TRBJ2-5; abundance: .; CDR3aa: CASSLSDLEETQYF; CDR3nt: TGTGCCAGCAGCCTTAGCGACTTGGAGGAGACCCAGTACTTC
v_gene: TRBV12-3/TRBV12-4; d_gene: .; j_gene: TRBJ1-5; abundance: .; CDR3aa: CASSLRPGWGNQPQHF; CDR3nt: TGTGCCAGCAGTTTACGTCCAGGGTGGGGAAATCAGCCCCAGCATTTT
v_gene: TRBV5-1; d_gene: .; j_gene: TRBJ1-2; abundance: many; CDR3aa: CASSLGPDNYGYTF; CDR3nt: TGCGCCAGCAGCTTGGGGCCGGACAACTATGGCTACACCTTC
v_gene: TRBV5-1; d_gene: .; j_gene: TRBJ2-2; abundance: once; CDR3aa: CASSGGGENTGELFF; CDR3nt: TGCGCCAGCAGCGGTGGGGGCGAGAACACCGGGGAGCTGTTTTTT
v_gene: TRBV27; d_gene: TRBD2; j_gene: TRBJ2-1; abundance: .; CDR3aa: CASSFRLAGGLNEQFF; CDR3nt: TGTGCCAGCAGTTTCAGACTAGCGGGGGGCCTAAATGAGCAGTTCTTC
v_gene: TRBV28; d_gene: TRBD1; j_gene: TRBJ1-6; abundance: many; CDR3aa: CASSFRGATNSPLHF; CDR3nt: TGTGCCAGCAGTTTCAGGGGGGCCACTAATTCACCCCTCCACTTT
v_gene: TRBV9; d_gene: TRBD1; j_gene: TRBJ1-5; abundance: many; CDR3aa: CASSGTGAAQPQHF; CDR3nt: TGTGCCAGCAGCGGAACAGGGGCCGCTCAGCCCCAGCATTTT
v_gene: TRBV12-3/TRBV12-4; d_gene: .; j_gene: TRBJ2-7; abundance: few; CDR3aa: CASSSRELGPYEQYF; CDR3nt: TGTGCCAGCAGTTCCAGGGAGCTGGGACCCTACGAGCAGTACTTC
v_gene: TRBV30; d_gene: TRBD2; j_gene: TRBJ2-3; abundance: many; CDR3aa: CACGRGGPADTQYF; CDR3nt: TGTGCCTGCGGTCGGGGGGGCCCGGCAGATACGCAGTATTTT
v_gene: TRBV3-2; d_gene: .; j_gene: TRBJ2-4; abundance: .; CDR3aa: CASSQAPRLGPAKNIQYF; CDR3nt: TGTGCCAGCAGCCAAGCCCCACGGCTCGGGCCAGCCAAAAACATTCAGTACTTC
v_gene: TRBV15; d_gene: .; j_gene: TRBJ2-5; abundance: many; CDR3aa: CATSRELQRRTQYF; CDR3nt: TGTGCCACCAGCAGAGAACTGCAGCGTAGGACCCAGTACTTC
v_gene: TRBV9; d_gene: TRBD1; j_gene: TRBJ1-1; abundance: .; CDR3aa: CASSDGDRGGTEAFF; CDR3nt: TGTGCCAGCAGCGATGGGGACAGGGGGGGCACTGAAGCTTTCTTT
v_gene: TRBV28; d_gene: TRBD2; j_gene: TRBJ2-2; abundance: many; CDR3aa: CASTGGSFSGDDTGELFF; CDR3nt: TGTGCCAGCACCGGGGGGAGTTTTAGCGGGGATGACACCGGGGAGCTGTTTTTT
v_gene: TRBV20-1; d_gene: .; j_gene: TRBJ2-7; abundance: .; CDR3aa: CSARLFPRHTDEQYF; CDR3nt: TGCAGTGCTAGACTATTCCCCAGGCACACCGACGAGCAGTACTTC
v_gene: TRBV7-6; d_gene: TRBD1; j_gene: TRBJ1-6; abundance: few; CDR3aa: CASSLRDRGNSPLHF; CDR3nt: TGTGCCAGCAGCTTACGAGACAGGGGTAATTCACCCCTCCACTTT
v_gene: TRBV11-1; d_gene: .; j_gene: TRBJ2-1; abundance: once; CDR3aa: CASSSNWETNNEQFF; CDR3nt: TGTGCCAGCAGCTCCAATTGGGAGACCAACAATGAGCAGTTCTTC
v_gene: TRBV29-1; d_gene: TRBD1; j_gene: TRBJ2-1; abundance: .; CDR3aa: CSVEDPKFGRGPLSSYNEQFF; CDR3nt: TGCAGCGTTGAAGATCCGAAGTTTGGCAGGGGGCCACTGAGCTCCTACAATGAGCAGTTCTTC
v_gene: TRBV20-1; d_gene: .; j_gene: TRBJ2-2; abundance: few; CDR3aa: CSASPGTNTGELFF; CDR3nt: TGCAGTGCTTCACCCGGGACTAACACCGGGGAGCTGTTTTTT
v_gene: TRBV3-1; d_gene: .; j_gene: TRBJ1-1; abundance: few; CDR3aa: CASSQGSGGAGFF; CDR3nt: TGTGCCAGCAGCCAAGGTTCGGGGGGCGCTGGTTTCTTT
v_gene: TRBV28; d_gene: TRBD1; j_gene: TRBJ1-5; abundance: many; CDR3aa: CASSLAGTGPENQPQHF; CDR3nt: TGTGCCAGCAGTTTGGCCGGGACAGGCCCCGAAAATCAGCCCCAGCATTTT
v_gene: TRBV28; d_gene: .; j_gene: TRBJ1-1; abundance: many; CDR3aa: CASRLTGNTEAFF; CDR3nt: TGTGCCAGCAGACTTACAGGTAACACTGAAGCTTTCTTT